These T cell receptor beta chains were read from a single sample in a study of memory CD4+ T cells and cytomegalovirus serostatus. Profiling relied on immunoSEQ multiplex PCR, and the TCRdb table lists in-frame clones only, not all of them. The sample lists some 66,000 clones, roughly three quarters occurring once. Specimen: memory CD4+ T cells from blood. The receptors were gathered from an adult in good health and CMV-seropositive. Each CDR3 is given with its conserved first and last residue. A D gene is named only where the DNA matches it firmly. Only some rows state a clone size, as once, few, many or a class for expanded clones.

V gene	clone size	D gene	J gene	CDR3 protein	CDR3 DNA
TRBV6-1	-	-	TRBJ1-3	CASSEADPSSGNTIYF	TGTGCCAGCAGTGAAGCTGATCCGAGCTCTGGAAACACCATATATTTT
TRBV10-3	-	TRBD2	TRBJ2-7	CAIAGGPGGEQYF	TGTGCCATCGCCGGCGGCCCGGGGGGCGAGCAGTACTTC
TRBV6-1	once	-	TRBJ1-1	CASSESVNTEAFF	TGTGCCAGCAGTGAATCGGTGAACACTGAAGCTTTCTTT
TRBV28	-	TRBD1	TRBJ2-1	CASSSTGTGSNEQFF	TGTGCCAGCAGTTCCACCGGGACAGGGTCAAATGAGCAGTTCTTC
TRBV7-2	once	-	TRBJ1-5	CASSLAPFTAAPQHF	TGTGCCAGCAGCTTAGCGCCCTTCACCGCGGCGCCCCAGCATTTT
TRBV28	once	-	TRBJ2-7	CASSFLHEQYF	TGTGCCAGCAGTTTTCTACACGAGCAGTACTTC
TRBV25-1	few	-	TRBJ1-1	CASSEGGRTEAFF	TGTGCCAGCAGTGAAGGAGGTAGGACTGAAGCTTTCTTT
TRBV5-1	-	-	TRBJ1-2	CASSLEGIGYTF	TGCGCCAGCAGCTTAGAGGGTATTGGCTACACCTTC
TRBV5-4	-	TRBD2	TRBJ2-2	CASSTKTSGANTGELFF	TGTGCCAGCAGCACAAAAACTAGCGGGGCCAACACCGGGGAGCTGTTTTTT
TRBV19	-	-	TRBJ1-2	CATRTANYGYTF	TGTGCCACCCGGACAGCCAACTATGGCTACACCTTC
TRBV6-1	-	TRBD1	TRBJ2-2	CASSAPTGTGELFF	TGTGCCAGCAGTGCCCCGACAGGGACAGGGGAGCTGTTTTTT
TRBV5-1	-	TRBD2	TRBJ2-5	CASSASGTSGQETQYF	TGCGCCAGCAGCGCAAGCGGGACTAGCGGACAAGAGACCCAGTACTTC
TRBV7-9	few	-	TRBJ2-1	CASSDDSFDYNEQFF	TGTGCCAGCAGCGACGACAGTTTCGACTACAATGAGCAGTTCTTC
TRBV28	-	-	TRBJ1-1	CASSTLGNTEAFF	TGTGCCAGCAGTACCCTGGGGAACACTGAAGCTTTCTTT
TRBV21-1	-	-	TRBJ1-1	CASSKRPGFRNTEAFF	TGTGCCAGCAGCAAAAGGCCTGGGTTCAGGAACACTGAAGCTTTCTTT
TRBV6-5	-	TRBD2	TRBJ2-1	CASSRASGRNEQFF	TGTGCCAGCAGTAGGGCTAGCGGGCGGAATGAGCAGTTCTTC
TRBV30	-	-	TRBJ1-1	CAWTSRGVTEAFF	TGTGCCTGGACCTCCCGTGGGGTTACTGAAGCTTTCTTT
TRBV7-9	-	-	TRBJ2-1	CASRAAGTKQFF	TGTGCCAGCCGTGCGGCCGGGACAAAGCAGTTCTTC
TRBV11-2	-	-	TRBJ2-7	CASSLSAISYEQYF	TGTGCCAGCAGCCTTAGCGCCATCTCCTACGAGCAGTACTTC
TRBV5-1	-	TRBD2	TRBJ2-7	CASRPGTSGYEQYF	TGCGCCAGCAGGCCCGGGACTAGCGGCTACGAGCAGTACTTC
TRBV19	-	-	TRBJ1-1	CASKDRDREAFF	TGTGCCAGCAAAGACCGGGATAGGGAAGCTTTCTTT
TRBV7-2	-	-	TRBJ2-2	CASSSDRANTGELFF	TGTGCCAGCAGCTCAGACAGAGCCAACACCGGGGAGCTGTTTTTT
TRBV7-3	-	TRBD1	TRBJ1-2	CADRGITLNYGYTF	TGTGCCGACAGGGGTATTACTCTTAACTATGGCTACACCTTC
TRBV5-3	-	-	TRBJ1-1	CARSLGGQGYTEAFF	TGTGCCAGAAGCTTGGGGGGGCAGGGGTACACTGAAGCTTTCTTT
TRBV9	-	-	TRBJ2-7	CASSVQESLGSEQYF	TGTGCCAGCAGCGTTCAGGAATCCCTCGGGAGCGAGCAGTACTTC
TRBV27	-	TRBD2	TRBJ2-1	CASSRLALLPYNEQFF	TGTGCCAGCAGTCGACTAGCTCTACTTCCCTACAATGAGCAGTTCTTC
TRBV6-5	-	-	TRBJ2-5	CASSYSLGSQTQYF	TGTGCCAGCAGTTACTCGTTAGGGAGCCAGACCCAGTACTTC
TRBV27	-	-	TRBJ2-2	CASSLDRVNTGELFF	TGTGCCAGCAGTTTAGATAGAGTCAACACCGGGGAGCTGTTTTTT
TRBV19	-	-	TRBJ2-1	CASSIDAHGEQFF	TGTGCCAGTAGTATAGACGCCCACGGAGAGCAGTTCTTC
TRBV5-1	-	TRBD1	TRBJ1-1	CASSSRQGASPEAFF	TGCGCCAGCAGCTCTCGACAGGGGGCTTCCCCTGAAGCTTTCTTT
TRBV29-1	few	-	TRBJ1-1	CSVAGPTNTEAFF	TGCAGCGTGGCGGGACCAACAAACACTGAAGCTTTCTTT
TRBV29-1	-	-	TRBJ2-1	CSAGAGQVNEQFF	TGCAGCGCCGGAGCGGGACAGGTCAATGAGCAGTTCTTC
TRBV28	-	-	TRBJ2-7	CASTPRRESLEQYF	TGTGCCAGCACCCCGAGGAGGGAAAGTCTCGAGCAGTACTTC
TRBV30	-	-	TRBJ2-3	CAWSVVAPDTQYF	TGTGCCTGGAGTGTAGTGGCCCCCGATACGCAGTATTTT